These 28 T cell receptor beta chains originate from one sample sequenced in a study of blood T cell repertoires in COVID-19. The data were produced by immunoSEQ multiplex PCR, yet TCRdb's version contains in-frame clones alone and is incomplete. The table lists about 320,000 clones, approximately 89% of them singletons. Sequenced input: peripheral blood. These receptors were collected from a woman in her 30s with COVID-19, enrolled during active disease.

This clone was detected once. The chain combines TRBV2 with TRBJ2-5; 10 bases are a match to TRBD2. Trimming cost V 6 bases and J 5 bases; bases outside gene matches: 12. CDR1 is SNHLY, CDR2 FYNNEI, per germline. The CDR3 length is 16 residues. CDR3 amino acids: CASSDPLAGGRETQYF. The CDR3, as DNA: TGTGCCAGCAGCGACCCCTTAGCGGGGGGCAGGGAGACCCAGTACTTC.

The CDR3 DNA follows: TGTGCCAGCAGCTTGAGGGGATATAGCAATCAGCCCCAGCATTTT. It translates to CASSLRGYSNQPQHF. The rearrangement joins TRBV5-8 to TRBJ1-5; TRBD1 is a possible D gene (5 bases). Germline V gives CDR1 SGHTS, CDR2 YDEGEE. The V gene lost 1 base and the J gene lost 0 bases, with 8 bases spanning the gap. The CDR3 runs 15 residues.

The chain joins TRBV5-1 to TRBJ2-5; a weak D match, TRBD2 (6 bases). Germline CDR1 reads SGHRS; CDR2 reads YFSETQ. The CDR3 sequence is 14 residues long. V was clipped by 4 bases and J by 2 bases, with 12 bases between them. CDR3 region: CASSPPGLQETQYF. DNA of the CDR3: TGCGCCAGCAGCCCTCCGGGACTTCAAGAGACCCAGTACTTC.

J is TRBJ1-6 and V is TRBV14; 8 bases agree with TRBD1. From germline, CDR1 is SGHDN and CDR2 FVKESK. This CDR3 region has 15 residues. The junction had 6 bases not matched to a gene; V was cut back by 4 bases and J by 7 bases. The chain's CDR3 is CASSPQGAVNSPLHF. CDR3 coding DNA: TGTGCCAGCAGCCCTCAGGGGGCGGTGAATTCACCCCTCCACTTT.

This rearrangement joins TRBV10-3 to TRBJ2-3; 15 nucleotides line up with TRBD2. The trim removed 6 bases at V and 0 bases at J, leaving 4 bases unmatched. Per the germline V gene, CDR1 is ENHRY and CDR2 is SYGVKD. This CDR3 spans 17 amino acids. CDR3 residues: CAIRGLAGGLSTDTQYF. DNA for the CDR3: TGTGCCATCAGAGGACTAGCGGGGGGGCTTAGCACAGATACGCAGTATTTT.

The gene calls are TRBV5-4 and TRBJ1-3; TRBD1 agrees at 9 bases. The CDR3 has 16 amino acids. After removal of 0 bases from V and 3 bases from J, the junction contained 4 bases not matched to a gene. Germline CDR1 and CDR2: SGHNT and YYREEE (reference sequence). The CDR3 DNA follows: TGTGCCAGCAGCTTGGCGGACAGGGGAGGTGGAAACACCATATATTTT. Translating gives CASSLADRGGGNTIYF.

V usage is TRBV5-1 and J usage is TRBJ2-7; D is possibly TRBD2 (5 bases). The germline V and J ends were trimmed by 4 bases and 2 bases, with 10 bases remaining between them. CDR3 size: 13 residues. Looked up from germline, CDR1 is SGHRS and CDR2 is YFSETQ. The CDR3 protein is CASSVLGAYEQYF. The CDR3 coding sequence is TGCGCCAGCAGCGTGCTGGGAGCCTACGAGCAGTACTTC.

CDR3 nucleotides: TGTGCCAGCAGCTTAGTTGGCTTGACCGGGGAGCTGTTTTTT. Translated, it gives CASSLVGLTGELFF. The chain carries TRBV7-9 and TRBJ2-2; no reliable D call. The CDR3 runs 14 residues. Germline-derived CDR1 and CDR2 are SEHNR and FQNEAQ (reference sequence). V lost 1 base and J lost 5, with 8 bases in between.

This chain links TRBV10-3 with TRBJ2-3; D unclear. The CDR3 is 14 residues long. Germline V gene data show CDR1 as ENHRY and CDR2 as SYGVKD. V dropped 3 bases and J dropped 0 bases, with 7 bases sitting between them. The CDR3 coding sequence is TGTGCCATCAGTGAACAGATCAGCACAGATACGCAGTATTTT. Its translation: CAISEQISTDTQYF.

The rearrangement uses TRBV18 and TRBJ1-2, with D uncertain. CDR1 and CDR2 (germline): KGHSH, LQKENI. The CDR3 has 13 residues. Trimming removed 2 bases from V and 7 bases from J, with 11 bases in between. CDR3 nucleotides: TGTGCCAGCTCACCAGGGGAGGCTGGTGGCTACACCTTC. Translation: CASSPGEAGGYTF.

As DNA, the CDR3 is TGTGCCAGTGCCGGGCCCCAGCATTTT. It specifies CASAGPQHF. The chain employs TRBV4-2 and TRBJ1-5, with no clear D. V was trimmed by 9 bases and J by 9 bases, leaving 6 bases between them. The germline V gene has CDR1 LGHNA and CDR2 YNFKEQ. The CDR3 contains 9 residues.

This rearrangement joins TRBV11-2 to TRBJ1-2; D not resolved. V was trimmed by 0 bases and J by 0 bases, leaving 8 bases between them. In germline, CDR1 is SGHAT, CDR2 FQNNGV. The CDR3 is made up of 15 amino acids. This chain's CDR3 is CASSLDPPANYGYTF. The CDR3 region has the DNA TGTGCCAGCAGCTTAGATCCTCCAGCTAACTATGGCTACACCTTC.

This chain connects TRBV5-1 to TRBJ2-6; D gene unclear. With 4 bases removed from V and 0 bases from J, the gap between germline ends came to 11 bases. CDR1 is SGHRS and CDR2 is YFSETQ in the germline V gene. The CDR3 consists of 16 residues. The CDR3 bases are TGCGCCAGCAGCGCCCCGGTTCGCTCTGGGGCCAACGTCCTGACTTTC. Its translation: CASSAPVRSGANVLTF.

This sequence joins TRBV3-1 (or the pseudogene TRBV3-2) and TRBJ1-5; no reliable D call. V was pared by 1 base and J by 6 bases, with 4 bases between. The CDR3 contains 12 residues. Germline V gene data show CDR1 as LGHDT and CDR2 as YNNKEL (reference sequence). Written as DNA, the CDR3 is TGTGCCAGCAGCCAAGCGTTTCAGCCCCAGCATTTT. This gives the protein CASSQAFQPQHF.

The table lists this clone with a count of one. A read error may account for a junction end that differs from germline. This chain connects TRBV4-1 to TRBJ1-2, with D perhaps matching TRBD1 (5 bases). CDR1 is MGHRA, CDR2 YSYEKL, per germline. CDR3 size: 15 residues. CDR3 nucleotides: TGCGCCAGCAGCCAGGCCCCTGGACATAACTATGGTTACACCTTC. Its protein is CASSQAPGHNYGYTF.

This clone was seen only once. The chain combines TRBV4-1 with TRBJ1-4; weak D call: TRBD1 (5 bases). Trimming took off 0 bases at V and 0 bases at J, with 8 bases between the two ends. In germline, CDR1 is MGHRA, CDR2 YSYEKL. The CDR3 contains 16 residues. The CDR3 nucleotides are TGCGCCAGCAGCCAAGAACAGGCCTCAACTAATGAAAAACTGTTTTTT. Amino acid sequence: CASSQEQASTNEKLFF.

This chain joins TRBV6-1 and TRBJ2-7, with TRBD2 matching 9 bases. J was trimmed by 1 base and V by 1 base; bases with no gene match: 2. CDR1 and CDR2 from the germline V gene are MNHNS and SASEGT. The CDR3 consists of 15 residues. Here the CDR3 DNA reads TGTGCCAGCAGTGAAGTAGCGGGGGCTTCCTACGAGCAGTACTTC. It codes for CASSEVAGASYEQYF.

The chain combines TRBV18 with TRBJ2-7; TRBD2 might be the D (6 bases). The CDR3 runs to 12 residues. Germline lookup yields CDR1 KGHSH and CDR2 LQKENI. The ends were cut back, 3 bases at V and 5 bases at J, with 8 bases in the middle. This CDR3 is CASSPPGDEQYF. The CDR3 nucleotides read TGTGCCAGCTCACCCCCGGGGGACGAGCAGTACTTC.

Here the CDR3 reads CASSWGPGQGNYEQYF. The CDR3 coding sequence is TGCGCCAGCAGCTGGGGTCCGGGACAGGGGAATTACGAGCAGTACTTC. The chain carries TRBV5-1 and TRBJ2-7; 10 positions match TRBD1. This CDR3 spans 16 amino acids. V shed 3 bases and J 4 bases; nucleotides not matched to a gene: 10. Germline V gene sequence: CDR1 SGHRS, CDR2 YFSETQ.

The CDR3 sequence: CASSLVAGTGELFF. The CDR3 DNA reads as TGTGCCAGCAGCTTAGTAGCGGGGACCGGGGAGCTGTTTTTT. The genes are TRBV13 and TRBJ2-2, with 8 bases fitting TRBD2. In germline, CDR1 is PRHDT, CDR2 FYEKMQ (reference sequence). Trimming at V came to 1 base and at J to 5 bases, leaving 0 bases not matched to a gene. This CDR3 has 14 residues.

V gene TRBV29-1 combines with J gene TRBJ1-2, with 9 bases lining up with TRBD1. CDR3 length: 15 amino acids. V shed 3 bases, J shed 2 bases, and the junction held 7 bases outside the gene matches. Germline V gene lookup returns CDR1 SQVTM and CDR2 ANQGSEA. CDR3: CSVEGQGGSNYGYTF. CDR3 bases: TGCAGCGTTGAGGGACAGGGAGGATCGAACTATGGCTACACCTTC. Full variable domain (missing parts from reference TRBV29-1 and TRBJ1-2): SAVISQKPSRDICQRGTSLTIQCQVDSQVTMMFWYRQQPGQSLTLIATANQGSEATYESGFVIDKFPISRPNLTFSTLTVSNMSPEDSSIYLCSVEGQGGSNYGYTFGSGTRLTVV.

CDR3 nucleotides: TGTGCCAGCAGTTTACGTCCAGGGTGGACCGGGGAGCTGTTTTTT. This translates into CASSLRPGWTGELFF. This chain joins TRBV27 and TRBJ2-2; D perhaps matches TRBD1 (5 bases). This CDR3 is built from 15 residues. CDR1 and CDR2 (germline): MNHEY, SMNVEV (reference sequence). Trimming shortened V by 2 bases and J by 5 bases, and 12 bases separated the two germline ends.

The chain combines TRBV2 with TRBJ2-1, with TRBD2 matching over 13 bases. J gave up 3 bases and V 8 bases, and 4 bases lay outside the gene matches. The germline V gene encodes CDR1 SNHLY and CDR2 FYNNEI. CDR3 size: 15 residues. The CDR3 reads CASSWTSGGYNEQFF. In DNA form, the CDR3 reads TGTGCCAGCTCTTGGACTAGCGGGGGCTACAATGAGCAGTTCTTC. Full variable domain (outside the CDR3, taken from reference TRBV2 and TRBJ2-1): EPEVTQTPSHQVTQMGQEVILRCVPISNHLYFYWYRQILGQKVEFLVSFYNNEISEKSEIFDDQFSVERPDGSNFTLKIRSTKLEDSAMYFCASSWTSGGYNEQFFGPGTRLTVL.

The chain is built from TRBV4-2 and TRBJ2-7; 7 bases map to TRBD2. Germline V gene lookup returns CDR1 LGHNA and CDR2 YNFKEQ. The CDR3 runs to 13 residues. J gave up 2 bases and V 3 bases, and 1 base lay outside the gene matches. The CDR3 region has the DNA TGTGCCAGCAGCCATCGGGGGGCCTACGAGCAGTACTTC. Amino acid sequence: CASSHRGAYEQYF.

This chain joins TRBV2 and TRBJ2-7, with 7 bases that match TRBD2. Trimming took 6 bases from V and 0 from J; bases not matched to a gene: 8. This CDR3 is 15 amino acids long. In germline, CDR1 is SNHLY, CDR2 FYNNEI. CDR3 loop: CASSSGTTRSYEQYF. For the CDR3, the DNA is TGTGCCAGCAGCTCCGGGACTACTCGCTCCTACGAGCAGTACTTC.

The chain links TRBV5-4 to TRBJ2-3; 7 positions agree with TRBD2. Germline CDR1 is SGHNT and CDR2 is YYREEE (reference sequence). After removal of 4 bases from V and 5 bases from J, the junction contained 10 bases not matched to a gene. This CDR3 is built from 15 residues. This CDR3 is CASSPSPGGLDTQYF. CDR3 DNA: TGTGCCAGCAGCCCGAGCCCGGGGGGTTTAGATACGCAGTATTTT.

This clone was observed once. This chain links TRBV7-2 with TRBJ2-1, with D perhaps matching TRBD2 (5 bases). With 2 bases removed from V and 5 bases from J, the gap between germline ends came to 13 bases. The CDR3 length is 15 residues. Per germline, CDR1 SGHTA and CDR2 FQGNSA. The CDR3 bases are TGTGCCAGCAGCTTATTCGGTCTAGCAAACAATGAGCAGTTCTTC. It translates to CASSLFGLANNEQFF.

The chain joins TRBV18 to TRBJ1-5; tentative D call: TRBD1 (5 bases). The CDR3 sequence is 13 residues long. The ends were cut back, 6 bases at V and 7 bases at J, with 13 bases in the middle. Germline CDR1 and CDR2: KGHSH and LQKENI. CDR3 in DNA: TGTGCCAGCTCGCTGCAGGGTAACCAGCCCCAGCATTTT. This gives the protein CASSLQGNQPQHF. The entire variable domain, with the rest obtained from reference TRBV18 and TRBJ1-5, is as follows: NAGVMQNPRHLVRRRGQEARLRCSPMKGHSHVYWYRQLPEEGLKFMVYLQKENIIDESGMPKERFSAEFPKEGPSILRIQQVVRGDSAAYFCASSLQGNQPQHFGDGTRLSIL.